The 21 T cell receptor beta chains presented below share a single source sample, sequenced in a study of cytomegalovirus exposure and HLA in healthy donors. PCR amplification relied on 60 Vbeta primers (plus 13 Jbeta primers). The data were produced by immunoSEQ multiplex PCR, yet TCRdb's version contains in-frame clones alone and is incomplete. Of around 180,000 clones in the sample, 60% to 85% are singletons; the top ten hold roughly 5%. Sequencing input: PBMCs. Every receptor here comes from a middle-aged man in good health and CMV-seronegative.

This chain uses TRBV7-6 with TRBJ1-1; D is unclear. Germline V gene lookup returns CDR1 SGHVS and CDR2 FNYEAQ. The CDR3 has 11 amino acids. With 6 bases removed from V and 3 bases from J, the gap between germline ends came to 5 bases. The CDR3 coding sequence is TGTGCCAGCAGGTCGGACACTGAAGCTTTCTTT. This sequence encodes CASRSDTEAFF.

For the CDR3, the DNA is TGTGCCAGCAGCACCTACAGGGGGCGAGGTAATGAAAAACTGTTTTTT. It encodes CASSTYRGRGNEKLFF. The chain employs TRBV7-9 and TRBJ1-4; 9 bases are a match to TRBD1. After removal of 5 bases from V and 4 bases from J, the junction contained 8 bases not matched to a gene. The CDR3 is 16 residues long. CDR1 and CDR2 (germline): SEHNR, FQNEAQ (reference sequence).

CDR3 sequence (DNA): TGTGCCATCCACCCAGGGGGCGGCAATCAGCCCCAGCATTTT. This sequence encodes CAIHPGGGNQPQHF. The chain links TRBV10-3 to TRBJ1-5; TRBD1 matches 8 bases. The CDR3 consists of 14 residues. After removal of 8 bases from V and 2 bases from J, the junction contained 5 bases not matched to a gene. The germline gives CDR1 ENHRY, CDR2 SYGVKD.

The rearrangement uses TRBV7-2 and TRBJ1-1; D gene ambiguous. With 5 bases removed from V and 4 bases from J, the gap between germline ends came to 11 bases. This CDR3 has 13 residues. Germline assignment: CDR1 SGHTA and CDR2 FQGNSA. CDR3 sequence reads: CASSAQRVTEAFF. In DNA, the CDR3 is TGTGCCAGCAGCGCTCAGAGGGTCACTGAAGCTTTCTTT. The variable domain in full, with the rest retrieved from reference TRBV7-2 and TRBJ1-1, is GAGVSQSPSNKVTEKGKDVELRCDPISGHTALYWYRQSLGQGLEFLIYFQGNSAPDKSGLPSDRFSAERTGGSVSTLTIQRTQQEDSAVYLCASSAQRVTEAFFGQGTRLTVV.

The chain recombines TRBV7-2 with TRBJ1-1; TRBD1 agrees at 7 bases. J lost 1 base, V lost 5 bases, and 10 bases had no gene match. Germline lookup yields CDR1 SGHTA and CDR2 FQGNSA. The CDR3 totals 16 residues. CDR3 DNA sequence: TGTGCCAGCAGCGGAAGGGGGCCCGGAGGGAACACTGAAGCTTTCTTT. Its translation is CASSGRGPGGNTEAFF.

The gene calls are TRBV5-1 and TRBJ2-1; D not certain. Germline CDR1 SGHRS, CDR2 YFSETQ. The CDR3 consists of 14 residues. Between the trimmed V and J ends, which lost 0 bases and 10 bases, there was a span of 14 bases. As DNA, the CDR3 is TGCGCCAGCAGCTTGGGTCTAGACGAACGGGAGCAGTTCTTC. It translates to CASSLGLDEREQFF.

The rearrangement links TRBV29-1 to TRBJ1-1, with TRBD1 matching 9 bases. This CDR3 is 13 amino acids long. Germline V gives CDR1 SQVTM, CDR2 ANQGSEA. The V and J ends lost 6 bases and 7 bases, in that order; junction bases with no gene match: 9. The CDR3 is CSVHRDRALEAFF. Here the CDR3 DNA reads TGCAGCGTCCACCGGGACAGGGCTCTTGAAGCTTTCTTT. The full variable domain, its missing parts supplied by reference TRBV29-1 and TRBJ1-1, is SAVISQKPSRDICQRGTSLTIQCQVDSQVTMMFWYRQQPGQSLTLIATANQGSEATYESGFVIDKFPISRPNLTFSTLTVSNMSPEDSSIYLCSVHRDRALEAFFGQGTRLTVV.

The CDR3 nucleotides read TGCGCCAGCAGCCAAGATCCGACAGCTTCCTACGAGCAGTACTTC. Encoded protein: CASSQDPTASYEQYF. This rearrangement joins TRBV4-3 to TRBJ2-7; TRBD1 might be the D (5 bases). The CDR3 is made up of 15 amino acids. Germline CDR1 and CDR2: LGHNA and YSLEER. The ends were cut back, 0 bases at V and 1 base at J, with 10 bases in the middle.

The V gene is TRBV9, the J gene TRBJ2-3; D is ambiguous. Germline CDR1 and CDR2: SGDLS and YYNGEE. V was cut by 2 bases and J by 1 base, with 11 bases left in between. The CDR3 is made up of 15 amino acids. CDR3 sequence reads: CASSVRTYGTDTQYF. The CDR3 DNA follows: TGTGCCAGCAGCGTCCGAACCTATGGCACAGATACGCAGTATTTT.

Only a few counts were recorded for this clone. The CDR3 is CASSVRGLNTEAFF. The CDR3 region has the DNA TGTGCCAGCAGTGTCAGGGGGCTGAACACTGAAGCTTTCTTT. The rearrangement joins TRBV6-1 to TRBJ1-1; TRBD1 matches 8 bases. V dropped 4 bases and J dropped 0; count of bases not matched to a gene: 1. Germline loops: CDR1 MNHNS, CDR2 SASEGT. The CDR3 covers 14 residues.

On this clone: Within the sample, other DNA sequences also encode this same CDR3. The CDR3 DNA sequence: TGTGCCAGCAGCCTAGCGGGATCCTCCTACGAGCAGTACTTC. This encodes CASSLAGSSYEQYF. The chain combines TRBV27 with TRBJ2-7; 9 bases match TRBD2. The CDR3 runs to 14 residues. CDR1 is MNHEY and CDR2 is SMNVEV in the germline V gene (reference sequence). V gave up 6 bases and J gave up 0 bases; unmatched junction bases: 3.

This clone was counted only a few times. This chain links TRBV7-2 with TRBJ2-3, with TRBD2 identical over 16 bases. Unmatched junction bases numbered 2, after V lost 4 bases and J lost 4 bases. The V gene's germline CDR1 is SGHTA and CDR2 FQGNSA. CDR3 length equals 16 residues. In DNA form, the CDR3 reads TGTGCCAGCAGCTGGGGGACTAGCGGGGGGGCAGATACGCAGTATTTT. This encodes CASSWGTSGGADTQYF.

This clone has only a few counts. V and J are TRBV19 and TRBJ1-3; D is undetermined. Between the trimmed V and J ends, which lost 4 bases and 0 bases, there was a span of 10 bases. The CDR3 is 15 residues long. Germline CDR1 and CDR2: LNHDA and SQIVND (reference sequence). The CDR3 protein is CASSTLEGSGNTIYF. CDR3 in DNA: TGTGCCAGTAGTACGCTTGAGGGCTCTGGAAACACCATATATTTT.

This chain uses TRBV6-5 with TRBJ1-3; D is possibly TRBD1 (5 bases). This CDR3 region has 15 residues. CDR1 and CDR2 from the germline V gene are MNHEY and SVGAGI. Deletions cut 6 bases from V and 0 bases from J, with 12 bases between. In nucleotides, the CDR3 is TGTGCCAGCAGCCGCCGACAGAGCTCTGGAAACACCATATATTTT. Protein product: CASSRRQSSGNTIYF.

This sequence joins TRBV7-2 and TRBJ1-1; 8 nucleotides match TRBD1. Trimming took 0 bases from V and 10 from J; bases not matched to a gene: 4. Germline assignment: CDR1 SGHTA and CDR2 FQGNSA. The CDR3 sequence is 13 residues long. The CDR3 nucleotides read TGTGCCAGCAGCTTAGCGCAGGGGGCTGTAGCTTTCTTT. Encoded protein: CASSLAQGAVAFF.

The CDR3 DNA follows: TGCAGCGCTAAACAGGGGAGGACTGAAGCTTTCTTT. Translation: CSAKQGRTEAFF. The V call is TRBV29-1, the J call TRBJ1-1; 7 bases map to TRBD1. V shed 7 bases and J 5 bases; nucleotides not matched to a gene: 7. The CDR3 runs 12 residues. Germline-derived CDR1 and CDR2 are SQVTM and ANQGSEA.

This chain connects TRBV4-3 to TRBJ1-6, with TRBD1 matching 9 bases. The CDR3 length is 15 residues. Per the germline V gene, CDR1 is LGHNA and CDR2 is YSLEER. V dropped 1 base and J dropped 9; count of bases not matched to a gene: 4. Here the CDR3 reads CASSQGTGESSPLHF. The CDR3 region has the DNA TGCGCCAGCAGCCAAGGGACAGGGGAGTCTTCACCCCTCCACTTT.

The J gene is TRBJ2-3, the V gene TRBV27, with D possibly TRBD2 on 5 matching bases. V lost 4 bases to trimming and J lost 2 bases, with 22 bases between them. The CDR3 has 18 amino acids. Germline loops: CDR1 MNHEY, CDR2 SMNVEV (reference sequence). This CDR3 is CASSSKPFLAINTDTQYF. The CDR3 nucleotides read TGTGCCAGCAGTTCAAAACCCTTTTTAGCGATTAACACAGATACGCAGTATTTT.

CDR3 amino acids: CASNQDRDHYGYTF. CDR3 nucleotide sequence: TGTGCCAGCAACCAGGACAGGGACCACTATGGCTACACCTTC. This chain uses TRBV6-5 with TRBJ1-2, with TRBD1 matching 8 bases. V was clipped by 7 bases and J by 3 bases; unmatched bases: 7. This CDR3 comprises 14 residues. From germline, CDR1 is MNHEY and CDR2 SVGAGI.

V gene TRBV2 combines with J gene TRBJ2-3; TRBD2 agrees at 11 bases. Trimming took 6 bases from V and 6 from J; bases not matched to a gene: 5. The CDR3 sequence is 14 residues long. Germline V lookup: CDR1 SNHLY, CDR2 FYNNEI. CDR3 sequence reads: CASRGTSGGDTQYF. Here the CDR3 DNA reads TGTGCCAGCAGGGGGACTAGCGGTGGGGATACGCAGTATTTT. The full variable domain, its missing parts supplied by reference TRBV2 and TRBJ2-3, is EPEVTQTPSHQVTQMGQEVILRCVPISNHLYFYWYRQILGQKVEFLVSFYNNEISEKSEIFDDQFSVERPDGSNFTLKIRSTKLEDSAMYFCASRGTSGGDTQYFGPGTRLTVL.

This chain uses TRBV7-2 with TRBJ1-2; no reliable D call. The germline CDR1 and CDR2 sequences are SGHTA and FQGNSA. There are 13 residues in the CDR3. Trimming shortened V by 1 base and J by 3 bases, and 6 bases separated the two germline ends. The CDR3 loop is CASSLVQDYGYTF. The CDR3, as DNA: TGTGCCAGCAGCTTAGTCCAGGACTATGGCTACACCTTC.